These 7 T cell receptor beta chains originate from one sample sequenced in a study of T cell responses to AZD1222 COVID-19 vaccine. The protocol was immunoSEQ multiplex PCR, while the TCRdb copy is restricted to in-frame clones and leaves out a portion. Altogether some 140,000 clones are present, under 95% being singletons, with the ten largest covering around 2.7%. Sample: peripheral blood, taken on day 0 of AZD1222 vaccination. The receptors originated from an adult in good health.

This clone appeared a few times. The rearrangement links TRBV4-3 to TRBJ1-2, with D perhaps TRBD1 (5 bases). The CDR3 has 16 amino acids. Germline CDR1 is LGHNA and CDR2 is YSLEER. Trimming cost V 1 base and J 3 bases, with 15 bases left between them. CDR3 DNA: TGCGCCAGCAGCCAAGTTGGCCAGGGTTACCACTATGGCTACACCTTC. Translating it yields CASSQVGQGYHYGYTF.

The chain joins TRBV9 to TRBJ2-3; D not resolved. The CDR3 has 11 residues. The germline gives CDR1 SGDLS, CDR2 YYNGEE. Trimming left V 2 bases short and J 6 bases short, with 4 bases between. The CDR3 sequence: CASSVRDTQYF. DNA for the CDR3: TGTGCCAGCAGCGTGCGGGATACGCAGTATTTT.

This chain links TRBV6-1 with TRBJ1-1; D gene ambiguous. Germline loops: CDR1 MNHNS, CDR2 SASEGT. This CDR3 has 13 residues. V shed 2 bases and J shed 1 base, with 5 bases lying between them. The CDR3 DNA follows: TGTGCCAGCAGTGAACAGAGGAACACTGAAGCTTTCTTT. Protein product: CASSEQRNTEAFF.

V is TRBV11-3 and J is TRBJ1-3; 7 bases agree with TRBD1. The CDR3 extends over 16 amino acids. V lost 5 bases, J lost 2 bases, and 9 bases stayed unmatched. Per germline, CDR1 SGHNT and CDR2 YENEEA. The CDR3 DNA reads TGTGCCAGCAGCCCGCGAGCCGGGACAGCTGGAAACACCATATATTTT. Translating it yields CASSPRAGTAGNTIYF. Full variable domain (rest looked up from reference TRBV11-3 and TRBJ1-3): EAGVVQSPRYKIIEKKQPVAFWCNPISGHNTLYWYLQNLGQGPELLIRYENEEAVDDSQLPKDRFSAERLKGVDSTLKIQPAELGDSAVYLCASSPRAGTAGNTIYFGEGSWLTVV.

The gene calls are TRBV7-8 and TRBJ2-7; maybe TRBD2 (5 bases). CDR1 SGHVS and CDR2 FQNEAQ come from the germline V gene. Trimming took 2 bases from V and 2 from J, leaving 16 bases between them. This CDR3 contains 16 residues. The CDR3 protein is CASSLPFGRGAYEQYF. Written as DNA, the CDR3 is TGTGCCAGCAGCTTACCGTTCGGACGGGGAGCCTACGAGCAGTACTTC.

This chain uses TRBV21-1 with TRBJ2-7; whether TRBD2, the table's D call, matches the DNA was not checked. TRBV21-1 is a pseudogene locus. CDR3 length equals 12 residues. The DNA of the CDR3 is TGTGCCAGCAGCAACCTAACCTACGAGCAGTACTTC. Translating it yields CASSNLTYEQYF.

V usage is TRBV19 and J usage is TRBJ1-6, with a weak D call TRBD1 (6 bases). The CDR3 consists of 14 residues. The V end was cut by 6 bases, the J end by 9 bases, with 15 bases between. Germline lookup yields CDR1 LNHDA and CDR2 SQIVND (reference sequence). In DNA form, the CDR3 reads TGTGCCAGTAGCGACAGGCCGGGCGTTTCACCCCTCCACTTT. It yields the protein CASSDRPGVSPLHF.